This T cell receptor (beta chain) was recorded in a study of regulatory T cells in long-lasting Graves disease. The wider study: Duration of antithyroid drug therapy among newly diagnosed Graves' patients was under 3 months.

Arm-PCR of CDR3 regions and iRepertoire HTBI primers were used to build TCR beta libraries. In TCRdb, the multiplex PCR reads were re-called with MiXCR into one record per CDR3 protein. The sample holds about 450,000 distinct CDR3 sequences, approximately 15% seen once. This sample's time point: newly diagnosed GD, antithyroid drugs for less than 3 months. RNA extracted from PBMCs served as the sequencing template. The data were also submitted as part of a second study, on T cells in Graves' hyperthyroidism and ophthalmopathy. As reported in that work: Uncontrolled infection, other autoimmune disease, pregnancy or lactation disqualified patients from enrolment. A 13 V-J signature model discriminated ophthalmopathy versus stable hyperthyroidism.

This sequence originates from a woman aged 45-59 years with Graves disease. Source: peripheral blood mononuclear cells (PBMCs), taken at new diagnosis, from a patient treated with antithyroid drugs.

CDR3 sequence (DNA): TGTGCCAGCAGCTTAGCCGGAGCGGCCGCCTACGAGCAGTACTTC. Protein: CASSLAGAAAYEQYF. The chain is built from TRBV11-2 and TRBJ2-7; a weak D match, TRBD2 (5 bases). The germline V gene encodes CDR1 SGHAT and CDR2 FQNNGV. The V and J ends lost 1 base and 2 bases respectively, with 12 bases between them. The CDR3 totals 15 residues.